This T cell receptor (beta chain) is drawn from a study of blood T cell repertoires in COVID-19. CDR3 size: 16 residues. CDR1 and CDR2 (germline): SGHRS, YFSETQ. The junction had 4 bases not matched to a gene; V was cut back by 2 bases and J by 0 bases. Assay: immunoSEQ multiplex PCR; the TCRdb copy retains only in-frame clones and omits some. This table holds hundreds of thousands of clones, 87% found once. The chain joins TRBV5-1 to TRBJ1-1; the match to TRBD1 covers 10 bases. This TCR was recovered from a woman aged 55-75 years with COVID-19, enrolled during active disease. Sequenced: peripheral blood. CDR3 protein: CASSLSTGGLNTEAFF. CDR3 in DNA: TGCGCCAGCAGCTTATCGACAGGGGGCTTGAACACTGAAGCTTTCTTT.